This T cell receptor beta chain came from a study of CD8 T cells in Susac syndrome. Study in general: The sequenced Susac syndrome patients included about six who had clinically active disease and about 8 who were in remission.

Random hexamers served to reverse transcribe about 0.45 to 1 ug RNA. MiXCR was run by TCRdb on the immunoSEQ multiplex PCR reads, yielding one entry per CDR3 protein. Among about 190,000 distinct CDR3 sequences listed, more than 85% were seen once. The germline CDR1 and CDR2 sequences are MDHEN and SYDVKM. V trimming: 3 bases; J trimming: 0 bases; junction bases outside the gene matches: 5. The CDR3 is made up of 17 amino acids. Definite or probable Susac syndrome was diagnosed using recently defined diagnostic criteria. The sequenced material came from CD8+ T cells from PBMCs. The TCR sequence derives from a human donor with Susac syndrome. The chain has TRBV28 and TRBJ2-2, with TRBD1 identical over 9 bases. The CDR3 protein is CASSFPRQGANTGELFF. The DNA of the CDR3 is TGTGCCAGCAGTTTCCCCAGACAGGGGGCGAACACCGGGGAGCTGTTTTTT.